These 15 T cell receptor beta chains share one sample of origin, sequenced in a study of response to subunit inactivated influenza vaccine. One entry per CDR3 protein results from TCRdb running MiXCR on the RT-PCR reads. In the table there are around 490,000 distinct CDR3 sequences, approximately 7.6% of which are singletons. Sequencing was performed on PBMCs from blood, taken 23 to 25 months after vaccination. These receptors were taken from a man between 50 and 75 years old who received an inactivated influenza vaccine.

This clonotype was counted many times. The chain recombines TRBV20-1 with TRBJ1-1; 8 bases map to TRBD1. J was trimmed by 10 bases and V by 7 bases; bases with no gene match: 11. This CDR3 contains 12 residues. Per germline, CDR1 DFQATT and CDR2 SNEGSKA (reference sequence). DNA of the CDR3: TGCAGTGGAGTGCCAGGGGGCTTGGGAGCTTTCTTT. Translating gives CSGVPGGLGAFF.

This clonotype was picked up many times. CDR3 loop: CAISSSSGANTGELFF. The CDR3 region has the DNA TGTGCCATCAGTTCCTCAAGCGGCGCGAACACCGGGGAGCTGTTTTTT. The chain joins TRBV10-3 to TRBJ2-2, with a possible D match to TRBD2 (5 bases). The germline V and J ends were trimmed by 5 bases and 0 bases, with 13 bases remaining between them. The CDR3 runs to 16 residues. The germline V gene encodes CDR1 ENHRY and CDR2 SYGVKD.

This clonotype was detected ten times or more. V usage is TRBV20-1 and J usage is TRBJ2-7, with D unclear. V lost 0 bases and J 2 bases, leaving 11 bases between the germline ends. Germline V gene sequence: CDR1 DFQATT, CDR2 SNEGSKA (reference sequence). The CDR3 has 14 amino acids. The CDR3 here is CSARDQTDTYEQYF. The CDR3 DNA follows: TGCAGTGCTAGAGATCAAACCGATACCTACGAGCAGTACTTC.

The rearrangement links TRBV3-1 to TRBJ2-1, with TRBD1 matching over 7 bases. The V and J ends lost 5 bases and 4 bases, in that order; junction bases with no gene match: 8. Germline CDR1 is LGHDT and CDR2 is YNNKEL (reference sequence). The CDR3 is 15 residues long. The CDR3 DNA is TGTGCCAGCAGCGCAACCCGGGACAGATACAATGAGCAGTTCTTC. Translation: CASSATRDRYNEQFF.

This clonotype has more than one count but fewer than ten. This rearrangement joins TRBV4-2 to TRBJ1-6; D remains unclear. The V gene's germline CDR1 is LGHNA and CDR2 YNFKEQ. The V and J ends lost 3 bases and 12 bases respectively, with 12 bases between them. This CDR3 comprises 13 residues. The CDR3 reads CASSQDAWEPLHF. The DNA of the CDR3 is TGTGCCAGCAGCCAGGACGCCTGGGAACCCCTCCACTTT.

This chain links TRBV12-3 or TRBV12-4 with TRBJ2-6; D is undetermined. V was pared by 6 bases and J by 2 bases, with 11 bases between. The CDR3 loop spans 15 amino acids. The CDR3 protein is CASSLHDPGANVLTF. The CDR3 nucleotides are TGTGCCAGCAGCTTACACGACCCTGGGGCCAACGTCCTGACTTTC.

Ten or more counts support this clonotype. This sequence joins TRBV29-1 and TRBJ2-1; weak D call: TRBD2 (5 bases). Between the trimmed V and J ends, which lost 7 bases and 8 bases, there was a span of 15 bases. The CDR3 is made up of 12 amino acids. CDR1 and CDR2 from the germline V gene are SQVTM and ANQGSEA. CDR3 bases: TGCAGCGGGAAACGGGATCCCCATGAGCAGTTCTTC. Translating gives CSGKRDPHEQFF.

The chain links TRBV7-8 to TRBJ2-7, with 11 bases that match TRBD1. The germline V gene has CDR1 SGHVS and CDR2 FQNEAQ. The CDR3 extends over 14 amino acids. V trimming: 5 bases; J trimming: 5 bases; junction bases outside the gene matches: 5. DNA of the CDR3: TGTGCCAGCAGCCTAAGGACAGGGGGCCACGAGCAGTACTTC. It codes for CASSLRTGGHEQYF. Supplemented by reference TRBV7-8 and TRBJ2-7, the full variable domain reads GAGVSQSPRYKVAKRGQDVALRCDPISGHVSLFWYQQALGQGPEFLTYFQNEAQLDKSGLPSDRFFAERPEGSVSTLKIQRTQQEDSAVYLCASSLRTGGHEQYFGPGTRLTVT.

This clonotype was seen a handful of times. The V gene is TRBV7-6, the J gene TRBJ2-1; 7 bases line up with TRBD2. The CDR3 covers 15 residues. The trim removed 4 bases at V and 2 bases at J, leaving 5 bases unmatched. Germline lookup yields CDR1 SGHVS and CDR2 FNYEAQ. The CDR3 spells CASSSLADPYNEQFF. The CDR3 DNA is TGTGCCAGCAGCTCCCTAGCGGATCCCTACAATGAGCAGTTCTTC.

This clonotype was found a few times. The rearrangement joins TRBV27 to TRBJ2-5; D is undetermined. V lost 5 bases to trimming and J lost 5 bases, with 15 bases between them. CDR1 and CDR2 from the germline V gene are MNHEY and SMNVEV (reference sequence). The CDR3 extends over 14 amino acids. CDR3 sequence (DNA): TGTGCCAGCAGTCCCCGTGGCGTCTCGGAGACCCAGTACTTC. As protein: CASSPRGVSETQYF.

The rearrangement joins TRBV19 to TRBJ2-4, with TRBD1 as a possible D gene (5 bases). The CDR3 spans 14 residues. The V end was cut by 7 bases, the J end by 4 bases, with 14 bases between. Germline V CDR1 and CDR2: LNHDA, SQIVND (reference sequence). CDR3 amino acids: CASKQQALKNIQYF. DNA of the CDR3: TGTGCCAGTAAACAACAGGCGTTAAAAAACATTCAGTACTTC.

This clonotype occurred a few times. The chain's CDR3 is CASSLARPPGTDTQYF. DNA of the CDR3: TGTGCCAGCAGCTTAGCTAGACCTCCCGGCACAGATACGCAGTATTTT. V gene TRBV7-8 combines with J gene TRBJ2-3; D ambiguous. The CDR3 totals 16 residues. The V end was cut by 0 bases, the J end by 1 base, with 11 bases between. The V gene's germline CDR1 is SGHVS and CDR2 FQNEAQ. Looking up the rest from reference TRBV7-8 and TRBJ2-3 gives the full variable domain: GAGVSQSPRYKVAKRGQDVALRCDPISGHVSLFWYQQALGQGPEFLTYFQNEAQLDKSGLPSDRFFAERPEGSVSTLKIQRTQQEDSAVYLCASSLARPPGTDTQYFGPGTRLTVL.

This clonotype was detected only a few times. This chain connects TRBV5-1 to TRBJ2-1; TRBD2 aligns across 11 bases. Looked up from germline, CDR1 is SGHRS and CDR2 is YFSETQ. This CDR3 region has 15 residues. J lost 3 bases, V lost 4 bases, and 3 bases had no gene match. CDR3 in amino acids: CASSRLAGLYNEQFF. The CDR3 DNA reads as TGCGCCAGCAGCCGACTAGCGGGGCTCTACAATGAGCAGTTCTTC.

In its sample, this clonotype was seen many times. The rearrangement joins TRBV20-1 to TRBJ2-1; the D is unclear. Germline V gene lookup returns CDR1 DFQATT and CDR2 SNEGSKA (reference sequence). Trimming removed 1 base at V and 4 bases at J, with 8 bases between. The CDR3 is 13 amino acids. CDR3 amino acids: CSARGTEYNEQFF. CDR3 nucleotide sequence: TGCAGTGCTAGAGGGACGGAGTACAATGAGCAGTTCTTC.

This clonotype was seen repeatedly, ten times or more. The rearrangement joins TRBV12-3 or TRBV12-4 to TRBJ1-2; D unclear. This CDR3 region has 13 residues. The V gene lost 5 bases and the J gene lost 3 bases, with 10 bases spanning the gap. The CDR3 region is CASSPGTYYGYTF. CDR3 nucleotides: TGTGCCAGCAGTCCCGGAACTTACTATGGCTACACCTTC.